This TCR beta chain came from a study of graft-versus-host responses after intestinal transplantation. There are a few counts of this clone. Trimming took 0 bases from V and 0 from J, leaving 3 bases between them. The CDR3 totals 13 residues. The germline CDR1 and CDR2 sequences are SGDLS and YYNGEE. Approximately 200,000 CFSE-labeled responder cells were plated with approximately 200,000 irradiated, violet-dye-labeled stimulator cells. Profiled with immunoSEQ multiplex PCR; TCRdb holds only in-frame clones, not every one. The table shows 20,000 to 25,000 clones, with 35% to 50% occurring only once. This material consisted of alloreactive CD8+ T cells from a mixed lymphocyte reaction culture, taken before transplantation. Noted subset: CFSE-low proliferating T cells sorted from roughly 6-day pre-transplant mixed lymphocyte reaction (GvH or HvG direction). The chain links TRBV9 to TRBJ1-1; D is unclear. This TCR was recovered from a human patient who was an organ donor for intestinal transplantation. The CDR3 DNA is TGTGCCAGCAGCGTAGACGTGAACACTGAAGCTTTCTTT. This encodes CASSVDVNTEAFF.